The 5 T cell receptor beta chains below all came from one sample that was sequenced in a study of identical twins. TCRdb re-called the 5' RACE reads with MiXCR, one entry per CDR3 protein. Here the sample spans around 280,000 distinct CDR3 sequences, around 8.8% being singletons. These data also formed part of another study, on yellow fever vaccine responses in identical twins.

The sample consisted of memory (CD45RO+) T cells sorted from blood. Receptors were obtained from a woman between 18 and 30 years old in good health.

This clonotype was counted many times. This sequence joins TRBV7-8 and TRBJ2-5, with 7 nucleotides matching TRBD2. V was clipped by 7 bases and J by 5 bases; unmatched bases: 13. The length of the CDR3 is 15 residues. Germline V gene sequence: CDR1 SGHVS, CDR2 FQNEAQ. Here the CDR3 DNA reads TGTGCCAGCATCCGAACCTACGGACTAGTCGAGACCCAGTACTTC. It translates to CASIRTYGLVETQYF.

This clonotype has at least ten counts. The chain links TRBV5-1 to TRBJ2-1; 8 bases agree with TRBD2. J gave up 4 bases and V 4 bases, and 7 bases lay outside the gene matches. The germline V gene has CDR1 SGHRS and CDR2 YFSETQ. This CDR3 has 15 amino acids. Here the CDR3 reads CASSPTSGSYNEQFF. In nucleotides, the CDR3 is TGCGCCAGCAGCCCTACTAGCGGATCTTACAATGAGCAGTTCTTC.

This clonotype showed up just a few times. The chain couples TRBV29-1 to TRBJ2-7; 9 bases are shared with TRBD1. Germline values: CDR1 SQVTM, CDR2 ANQGSEA. CDR3 size: 16 residues. Germline trimming cut 2 bases from V and 0 bases from J; bases unmatched to any gene: 8. The CDR3 DNA reads TGCAGCGTTGAACCTTTAGGACAGGGGATCTCCTACGAGCAGTACTTC. Amino acid sequence: CSVEPLGQGISYEQYF.

This clonotype appeared many times. This rearrangement joins TRBV5-1 to TRBJ1-1; TRBD1 is a possible D gene (5 bases). The CDR3 totals 13 residues. Trimming stripped 3 bases from V and 7 bases from J, with 13 bases between. CDR1 SGHRS and CDR2 YFSETQ come from the germline V gene. The CDR3 reads CASSWGRNVEAFF. The DNA for the CDR3 is TGCGCCAGCAGCTGGGGCAGGAACGTTGAAGCTTTCTTT.

Ten or more counts support this clonotype. The chain employs TRBV6-1 and TRBJ1-4; D is unclear. V lost 6 bases, J lost 4 bases, and 12 bases lay in between. Per germline, CDR1 MNHNS and CDR2 SASEGT. The CDR3 is made up of 14 amino acids. This CDR3 reads CASRPRGFNEKLFF. The CDR3 DNA sequence: TGTGCCAGCAGGCCCCGTGGGTTTAATGAAAAACTGTTTTTT.